This passage covers 26 T cell receptor beta chains from one sample sequenced in a study of blood T cell repertoires in COVID-19. Data came from immunoSEQ multiplex PCR; TCRdb stores just in-frame clones and leaves some out. This sample has 170,000 or so clones, with approximately 89% found just once. The sequenced sample was PBMCs or T cells enriched from blood (not recorded which). These receptors came from a man aged 35-49 years who had recovered from COVID-19.

This clone was detected only a few times. The genes are TRBV2 and TRBJ1-2; D remains unclear. The germline gives CDR1 SNHLY, CDR2 FYNNEI. Trimming stripped 1 base from V and 10 bases from J, with 10 bases between. CDR3 length: 12 amino acids. The CDR3 DNA sequence: TGTGCCAGCAGTGAAGGTTCGAGTTACTACACCTTC. Amino acid sequence: CASSEGSSYYTF.

This clone was counted a single time. V is TRBV5-1 and J is TRBJ1-2, with 10 bases lining up with TRBD1. Per the germline V gene, CDR1 is SGHRS and CDR2 is YFSETQ. CDR3 size: 14 residues. The junction had 1 base not matched to a gene; V was cut back by 3 bases and J by 2 bases. CDR3: CASSWGQGNYGYTF. Here the CDR3 DNA reads TGCGCCAGCAGCTGGGGACAGGGGAACTATGGCTACACCTTC.

V usage is TRBV5-8 and J usage is TRBJ2-2; TRBD2 might be the D (6 bases). The germline V gene has CDR1 SGHTS and CDR2 YDEGEE. The CDR3 spans 16 residues. Trimming cost V 0 bases and J 8 bases, with 17 bases left between them. CDR3 bases: TGTGCCAGCAGCTTGGTGGGACTGGCCCCTTTAGGGGAGCTGTTTTTT. Its translation: CASSLVGLAPLGELFF.

V gene TRBV24-1 combines with J gene TRBJ2-5, with D tentatively TRBD2 (5 bases). This CDR3 has 17 amino acids. V was cut by 3 bases and J by 5 bases, with 21 bases left in between. CDR1 is KGHDR and CDR2 is SFDVKD in the germline V gene. CDR3 nucleotide sequence: TGTGCCACCAGTGATACCCCCGGGCGGACTCCTGGGGAGACCCAGTACTTC. Protein: CATSDTPGRTPGETQYF.

The V call is TRBV11-2, the J call TRBJ1-1, with D possibly matching TRBD1 (6 bases). CDR1 and CDR2 from the germline V gene are SGHAT and FQNNGV. V was pared by 5 bases and J by 0 bases, with 16 bases between. The CDR3 totals 16 residues. CDR3 in DNA: TGTGCCAGCAGCCAGGGGCTTACGGCCTTGAACACTGAAGCTTTCTTT. Its translation: CASSQGLTALNTEAFF.

V is TRBV4-2 and J is TRBJ2-1; 9 nucleotides agree with TRBD2. The CDR3 consists of 16 residues. Germline V gives CDR1 LGHNA, CDR2 YNFKEQ. V shed 1 base, J shed 7 bases, and the junction held 8 bases outside the gene matches. Here the CDR3 reads CASSQGAGGPVNEQFF. The DNA of the CDR3 is TGTGCCAGCAGCCAAGGGGCGGGAGGGCCTGTTAATGAGCAGTTCTTC.

The rearrangement links TRBV25-1 to TRBJ2-1, with D perhaps matching TRBD1 (5 bases). This CDR3 spans 14 amino acids. Trimming left V 3 bases short and J 10 bases short, with 16 bases between. CDR1 is MGHDK and CDR2 is SYGVNS in the germline V gene. The CDR3 loop is CASSDSRQTGEQFF. The CDR3 DNA reads TGTGCCAGCAGTGACTCCAGACAGACGGGCGAGCAGTTCTTC.

The chain couples TRBV5-1 to TRBJ2-3; 8 bases agree with TRBD2. Trimming took 4 bases from V and 4 from J; bases not matched to a gene: 5. CDR3 length: 14 amino acids. CDR1 SGHRS and CDR2 YFSETQ come from the germline V gene. The CDR3 loop is CASSGGTSADTQYF. CDR3 in DNA: TGCGCCAGCAGCGGGGGGACTAGTGCAGATACGCAGTATTTT.

This clone was seen a single time. The CDR3 region is CASSLGTGGNQPQHF. The CDR3 DNA reads as TGTGCCAGCAGCTTAGGGACAGGGGGGAATCAGCCCCAGCATTTT. The V call is TRBV7-8, the J call TRBJ1-5; 10 nucleotides align to TRBD1. The V gene end was trimmed by 1 base and the J gene end by 4 bases; junction bases not matched to a gene: 1. The germline CDR1 and CDR2 sequences are SGHVS and FQNEAQ. The CDR3 is 15 residues long.

V usage is TRBV6-1 and J usage is TRBJ2-7; no clear D. The CDR3 extends over 11 amino acids. Trimming pared 2 bases from V and 6 bases from J, leaving 5 bases between. In germline, CDR1 is MNHNS, CDR2 SASEGT. The CDR3 region is CASSETGEQYF. The CDR3 DNA reads TGTGCCAGCAGTGAAACTGGCGAGCAGTACTTC.

The V and J genes are TRBV6-5 and TRBJ1-1; a weak D match, TRBD1 (5 bases). Germline loops: CDR1 MNHEY, CDR2 SVGAGI. The CDR3 runs 14 residues. Trimming removed 7 bases from V and 1 base from J, with 13 bases in between. The CDR3 region has the DNA TGTGCCAGCAAACGTAAAACAGGGAACACTGAAGCTTTCTTT. It codes for CASKRKTGNTEAFF.

V usage is TRBV19 and J usage is TRBJ1-3; tentatively, D is TRBD1 (5 bases). CDR3 length equals 14 residues. Germline V gene lookup returns CDR1 LNHDA and CDR2 SQIVND (reference sequence). The V end lost 5 bases, the J end lost 3 bases, and 11 bases lay between the germline ends. The CDR3: CASSSSGFGNTIYF. CDR3 nucleotides: TGTGCCAGTAGTTCTTCAGGGTTTGGAAACACCATATATTTT.

CDR3 nucleotides: TGCGCCAGCAGAAGGACGGGGGATGAAGCTTTCTTT. Translating gives CASRRTGDEAFF. The V gene is TRBV5-1, the J gene TRBJ1-1; D perhaps matches TRBD1 (5 bases). In germline, CDR1 is SGHRS, CDR2 YFSETQ. The CDR3 totals 12 residues. The V gene lost 5 bases and the J gene lost 7 bases, with 12 bases spanning the gap.

This clone showed up just a few times. The rearrangement uses TRBV2 and TRBJ2-7; D perhaps matches TRBD1 (5 bases). From germline, CDR1 is SNHLY and CDR2 FYNNEI. V was shortened by 6 bases and J by 1 base, with 19 bases between the two germline ends. The CDR3 consists of 16 residues. The CDR3 nucleotides read TGTGCCAGCAGGGACATCCTTGGTTTAGGGTCCTACGAGCAGTACTTC. As protein: CASRDILGLGSYEQYF.

V usage is TRBV9 and J usage is TRBJ2-7, with 10 bases aligning to TRBD1. The CDR3 extends over 14 amino acids. V lost 5 bases and J lost 7; bases outside the gene matches: 9. Per the germline V gene, CDR1 is SGDLS and CDR2 is YYNGEE. CDR3 region: CASRPGQGTGEQYF. Here the CDR3 DNA reads TGTGCCAGCAGGCCGGGACAGGGGACTGGGGAGCAGTACTTC.

The chain uses TRBV4-1 and TRBJ1-4, with D tentatively TRBD1 (6 bases). Trimming pared 2 bases from V and 7 bases from J, leaving 23 bases between. Per germline, CDR1 MGHRA and CDR2 YSYEKL. The CDR3 has 18 residues. The CDR3 spells CASSQLGQLPRSGEKLFF. CDR3 DNA: TGCGCCAGCAGCCAACTTGGACAGTTACCTAGGTCGGGTGAAAAACTGTTTTTT.

Worth noting for this clone: This specimen includes other DNA sequences encoding the same CDR3. CDR3 sequence: CASSPDRGNQPQHF. In DNA, the CDR3 is TGTGCCAGCAGCCCCGACAGGGGCAATCAGCCCCAGCATTTT. The V call is TRBV27, the J call TRBJ1-5, with 7 positions matching TRBD1. The CDR3 spans 14 residues. Trimming cost V 6 bases and J 2 bases; bases outside gene matches: 4. Germline-derived CDR1 and CDR2 are MNHEY and SMNVEV (reference sequence).

The gene calls are TRBV19 and TRBJ2-1; 10 bases fit TRBD2. V shed 3 bases and J 4 bases; nucleotides not matched to a gene: 3. The germline V gene has CDR1 LNHDA and CDR2 SQIVND (reference sequence). CDR3 length equals 15 residues. The CDR3 nucleotides read TGTGCCAGTAGTATCCGGACTAGCGGTTACAATGAGCAGTTCTTC. Amino acids: CASSIRTSGYNEQFF.

The J gene is TRBJ1-5, the V gene TRBV27; D is possibly TRBD1 (5 bases). CDR1 MNHEY and CDR2 SMNVEV come from the germline V gene (reference sequence). CDR3 size: 15 residues. The V end lost 9 bases, the J end lost 4 bases, and 19 bases lay between the germline ends. The CDR3 nucleotides are TGTGCCAGTAGGATCTGGGGGGGGGAGAATCAGCCCCAGCATTTT. It codes for CASRIWGGENQPQHF.

This chain joins TRBV30 and TRBJ1-6; 7 positions match TRBD1. V gave up 7 bases and J gave up 7 bases; unmatched junction bases: 10. The CDR3 runs 14 residues. Germline CDR1 reads GTSNPN; CDR2 reads SVGIG (reference sequence). The CDR3 sequence: CALNLQGRNSPLHF. CDR3 coding DNA: TGTGCCTTAAACCTACAGGGGAGGAATTCACCCCTCCACTTT.

The rearrangement joins TRBV19 to TRBJ1-1; D uncertain. CDR1 and CDR2 from the germline V gene are LNHDA and SQIVND (reference sequence). With 8 bases removed from V and 5 bases from J, the gap between germline ends came to 12 bases. The CDR3 spans 12 residues. This CDR3 is CASWSGRTEAFF. CDR3 bases: TGTGCCAGTTGGAGTGGGAGGACTGAAGCTTTCTTT.

V gene TRBV29-1 combines with J gene TRBJ1-2; D unresolved. V was shortened by 7 bases and J by 0 bases, with 12 bases between the two germline ends. Germline values: CDR1 SQVTM, CDR2 ANQGSEA. This CDR3 has 13 amino acids. The DNA for the CDR3 is TGCAGCGCTGAGGATGGAGCTAACTATGGCTACACCTTC. This gives the protein CSAEDGANYGYTF.

The chain joins TRBV21-1 to TRBJ1-3; the table gives TRBD1 as D, unverified against the DNA. TRBV21-1 is listed as a pseudogene. The CDR3 sequence is 20 residues long. Here the CDR3 reads CASDQTLPGQGPSSGNTIYF. The CDR3 nucleotides read TGTGCCAGCGACCAAACCCTCCCGGGACAGGGGCCGAGCTCTGGAAACACCATATATTTT.

The genes are TRBV19 and TRBJ2-7; 10 bases map to TRBD1. The V and J ends lost 3 bases and 4 bases, in that order; junction bases with no gene match: 6. This CDR3 is 15 amino acids long. The germline CDR1 and CDR2 sequences are LNHDA and SQIVND (reference sequence). The CDR3 DNA reads as TGTGCCAGTAGTATGCTCGGACAGGGGGAATACGAGCAGTACTTC. This translates into CASSMLGQGEYEQYF.

The chain joins TRBV5-1 to TRBJ1-1; TRBD1 is a possible D gene (6 bases). CDR1 is SGHRS, CDR2 YFSETQ, per germline. The ends were cut back, 0 bases at V and 1 base at J, with 22 bases in the middle. This CDR3 is 19 amino acids long. CDR3 residues: CASSLVGLTGGGKNTEAFF. CDR3 bases: TGCGCCAGCAGCTTGGTTGGCTTGACGGGAGGGGGTAAGAACACTGAAGCTTTCTTT.

V is TRBV5-8 and J is TRBJ2-7; 7 bases line up with TRBD2. Germline V gene data show CDR1 as SGHTS and CDR2 as YDEGEE. This CDR3 contains 15 residues. V dropped 0 bases and J dropped 4; count of bases not matched to a gene: 7. CDR3 region: CASSLGGGHGYEQYF. The CDR3, as DNA: TGTGCCAGCAGCTTGGGGGGGGGTCACGGGTACGAGCAGTACTTC.